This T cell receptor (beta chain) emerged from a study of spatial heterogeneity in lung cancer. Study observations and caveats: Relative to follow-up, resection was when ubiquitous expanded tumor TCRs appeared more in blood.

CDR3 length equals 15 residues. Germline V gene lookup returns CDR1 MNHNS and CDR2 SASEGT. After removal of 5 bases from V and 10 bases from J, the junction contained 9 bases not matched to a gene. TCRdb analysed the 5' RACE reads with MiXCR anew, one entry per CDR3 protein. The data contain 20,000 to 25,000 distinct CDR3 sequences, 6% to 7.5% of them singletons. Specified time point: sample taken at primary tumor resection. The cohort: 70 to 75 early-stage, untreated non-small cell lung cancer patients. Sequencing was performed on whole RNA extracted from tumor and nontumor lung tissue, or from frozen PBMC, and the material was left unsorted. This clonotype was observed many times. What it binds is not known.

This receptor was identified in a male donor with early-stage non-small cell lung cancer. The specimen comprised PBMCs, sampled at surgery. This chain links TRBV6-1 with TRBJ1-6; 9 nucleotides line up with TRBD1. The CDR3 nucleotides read TGTGCCAGCAGTCTTCCGGGACAGGGAAACTCACCCCTCCACTTT. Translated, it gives CASSLPGQGNSPLHF.